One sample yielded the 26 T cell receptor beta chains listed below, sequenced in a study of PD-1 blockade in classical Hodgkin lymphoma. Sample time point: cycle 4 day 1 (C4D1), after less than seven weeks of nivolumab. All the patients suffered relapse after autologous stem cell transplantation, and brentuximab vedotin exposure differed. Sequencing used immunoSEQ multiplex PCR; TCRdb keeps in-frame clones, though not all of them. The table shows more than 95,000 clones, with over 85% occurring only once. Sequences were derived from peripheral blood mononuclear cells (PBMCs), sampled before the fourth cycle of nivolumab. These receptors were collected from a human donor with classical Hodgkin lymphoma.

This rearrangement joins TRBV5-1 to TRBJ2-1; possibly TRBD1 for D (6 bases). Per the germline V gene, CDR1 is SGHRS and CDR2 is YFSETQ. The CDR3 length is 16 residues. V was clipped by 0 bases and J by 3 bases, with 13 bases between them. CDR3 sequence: CASSLDPDRSYNEQFF. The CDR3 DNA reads TGCGCCAGCAGCTTGGACCCGGACAGAAGCTACAATGAGCAGTTCTTC.

DNA of the CDR3: TGCGCCAGCAGCTTGGGGGGGCGCAGTGGTGAGGCGCAGTATTTT. As protein: CASSLGGRSGEAQYF. V usage is TRBV5-1 and J usage is TRBJ2-3; tentative D call: TRBD1 (6 bases). Germline CDR1 and CDR2: SGHRS and YFSETQ. V was cut by 0 bases and J by 10 bases, with 18 bases left in between. The CDR3 totals 15 residues.

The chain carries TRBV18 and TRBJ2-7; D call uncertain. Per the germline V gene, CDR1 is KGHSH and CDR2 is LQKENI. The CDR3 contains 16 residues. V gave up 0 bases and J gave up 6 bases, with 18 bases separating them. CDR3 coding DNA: TGTGCCAGCTCACCACCAGCCCCAGGCTTAAATGGCGAGCAGTACTTC. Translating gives CASSPPAPGLNGEQYF.

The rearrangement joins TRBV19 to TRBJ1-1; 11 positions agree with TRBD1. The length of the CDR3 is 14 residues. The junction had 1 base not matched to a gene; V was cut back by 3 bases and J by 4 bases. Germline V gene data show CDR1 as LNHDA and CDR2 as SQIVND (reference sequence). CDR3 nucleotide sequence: TGTGCCAGTAGTATGGGGACAGGGGGCACTGAAGCTTTCTTT. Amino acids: CASSMGTGGTEAFF.

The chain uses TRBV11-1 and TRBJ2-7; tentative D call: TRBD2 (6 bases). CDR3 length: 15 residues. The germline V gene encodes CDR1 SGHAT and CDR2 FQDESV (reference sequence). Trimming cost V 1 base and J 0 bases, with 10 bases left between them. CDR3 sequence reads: CASSLVADSSYEQYF. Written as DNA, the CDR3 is TGTGCCAGCAGCTTAGTAGCGGATAGCTCCTACGAGCAGTACTTC.

Written as DNA, the CDR3 is TGTGCCAGTAGTCCCCGGGGGAATCAGCCCCAGCATTTT. Its translation is CASSPRGNQPQHF. V and J are TRBV19 and TRBJ1-5; D is possibly TRBD1 (5 bases). CDR3 length equals 13 residues. Germline V CDR1 and CDR2: LNHDA, SQIVND (reference sequence). V lost 5 bases and J lost 4, with 9 bases in between.

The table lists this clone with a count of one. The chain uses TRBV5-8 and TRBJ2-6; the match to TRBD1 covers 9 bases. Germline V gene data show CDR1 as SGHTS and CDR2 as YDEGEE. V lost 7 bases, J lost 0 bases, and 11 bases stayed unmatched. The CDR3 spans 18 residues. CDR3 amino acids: CASCKSGTGTSGANVLTF. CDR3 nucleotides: TGTGCCAGCTGCAAATCCGGGACAGGGACCTCTGGGGCCAACGTCCTGACTTTC.

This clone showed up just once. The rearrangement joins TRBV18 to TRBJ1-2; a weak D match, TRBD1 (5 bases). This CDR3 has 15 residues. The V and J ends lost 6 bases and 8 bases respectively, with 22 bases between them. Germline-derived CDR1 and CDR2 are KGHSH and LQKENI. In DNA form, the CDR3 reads TGTGCCAGCTCCTTGACCGGACAAGCACGGGCGGGCTACACCTTC. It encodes CASSLTGQARAGYTF.

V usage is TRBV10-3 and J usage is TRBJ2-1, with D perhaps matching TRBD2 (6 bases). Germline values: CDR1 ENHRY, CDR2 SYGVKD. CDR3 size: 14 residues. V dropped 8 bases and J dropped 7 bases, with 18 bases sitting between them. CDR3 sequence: CAIQSLAYPNEQFF. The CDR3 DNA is TGTGCCATCCAGAGCCTAGCGTACCCAAATGAGCAGTTCTTC.

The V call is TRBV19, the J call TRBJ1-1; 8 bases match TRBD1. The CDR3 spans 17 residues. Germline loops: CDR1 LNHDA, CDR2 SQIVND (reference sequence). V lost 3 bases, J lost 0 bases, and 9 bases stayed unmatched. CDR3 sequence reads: CASSIPIRTGLNTEAFF. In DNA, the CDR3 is TGTGCCAGTAGTATCCCTATAAGGACAGGGTTGAACACTGAAGCTTTCTTT.

The CDR3: CASSRGVLSNQPQHF. Written as DNA, the CDR3 is TGTGCCAGCAGCCGCGGGGTTCTAAGCAATCAGCCCCAGCATTTT. The chain carries TRBV27 and TRBJ1-5; D unclear. CDR3 length: 15 residues. V was shortened by 6 bases and J by 1 base, with 13 bases between the two germline ends. Germline V gene sequence: CDR1 MNHEY, CDR2 SMNVEV (reference sequence).

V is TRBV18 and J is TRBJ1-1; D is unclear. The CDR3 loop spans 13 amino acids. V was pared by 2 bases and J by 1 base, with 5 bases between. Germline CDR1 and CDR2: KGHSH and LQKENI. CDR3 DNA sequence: TGTGCCAGCTCACCATCGTCGAACACTGAAGCTTTCTTT. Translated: CASSPSSNTEAFF.

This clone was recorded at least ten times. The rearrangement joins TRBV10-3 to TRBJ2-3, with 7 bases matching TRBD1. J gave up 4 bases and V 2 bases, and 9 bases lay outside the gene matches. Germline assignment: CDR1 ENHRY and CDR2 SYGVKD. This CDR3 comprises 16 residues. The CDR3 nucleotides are TGTGCCATCAGTGAGGACCTAACAGGGGCCGCAGATACGCAGTATTTT. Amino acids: CAISEDLTGAADTQYF.

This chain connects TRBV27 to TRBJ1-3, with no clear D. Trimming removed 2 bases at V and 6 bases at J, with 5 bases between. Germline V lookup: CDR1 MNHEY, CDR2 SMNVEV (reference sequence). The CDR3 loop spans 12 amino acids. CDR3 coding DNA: TGTGCCAGCAGTTTACGATCAAACACCATATATTTT. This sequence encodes CASSLRSNTIYF.

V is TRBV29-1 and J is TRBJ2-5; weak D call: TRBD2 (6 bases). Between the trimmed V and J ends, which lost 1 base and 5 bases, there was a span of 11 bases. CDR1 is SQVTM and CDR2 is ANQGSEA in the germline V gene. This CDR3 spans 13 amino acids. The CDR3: CSVEGLEGETQYF. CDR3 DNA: TGCAGCGTTGAAGGGTTGGAGGGTGAGACCCAGTACTTC.

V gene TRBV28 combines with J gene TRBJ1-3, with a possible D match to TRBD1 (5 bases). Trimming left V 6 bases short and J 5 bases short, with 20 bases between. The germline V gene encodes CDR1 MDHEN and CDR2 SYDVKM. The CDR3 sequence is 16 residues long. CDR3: CASSSDSSFPRNTIYF. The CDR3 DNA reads TGTGCCAGCAGCTCAGACAGTTCTTTTCCGAGAAACACCATATATTTT.

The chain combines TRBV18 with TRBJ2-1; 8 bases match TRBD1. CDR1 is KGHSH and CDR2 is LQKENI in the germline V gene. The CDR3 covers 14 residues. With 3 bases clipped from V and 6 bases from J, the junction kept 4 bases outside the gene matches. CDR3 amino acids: CASSPTTGGNEQFF. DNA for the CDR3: TGTGCCAGCTCACCGACCACAGGGGGCAATGAGCAGTTCTTC.

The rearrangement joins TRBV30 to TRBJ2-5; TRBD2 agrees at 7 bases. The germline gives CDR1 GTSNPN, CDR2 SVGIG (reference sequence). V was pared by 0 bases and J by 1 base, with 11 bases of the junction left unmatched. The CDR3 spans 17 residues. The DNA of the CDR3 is TGTGCCTGGAGTGTACGTCGCCGGGGAGGGCGCCAAGAGACCCAGTACTTC. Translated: CAWSVRRRGGRQETQYF.

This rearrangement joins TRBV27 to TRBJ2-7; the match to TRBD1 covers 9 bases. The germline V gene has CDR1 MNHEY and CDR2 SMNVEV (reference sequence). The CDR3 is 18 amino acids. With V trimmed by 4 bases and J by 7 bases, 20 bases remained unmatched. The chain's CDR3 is CASSSSLFNRDRAPEQYF. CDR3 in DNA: TGTGCCAGCAGTTCGTCCCTTTTCAACCGGGACAGGGCCCCTGAGCAGTACTTC.

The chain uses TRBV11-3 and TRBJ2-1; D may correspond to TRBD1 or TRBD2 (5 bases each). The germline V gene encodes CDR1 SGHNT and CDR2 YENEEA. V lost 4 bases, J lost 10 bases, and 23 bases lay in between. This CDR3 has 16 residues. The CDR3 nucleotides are TGTGCCAGCAGCTCTAGGGATGGGGTTAACTGGGGGGAGCAGTTCTTC. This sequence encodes CASSSRDGVNWGEQFF.

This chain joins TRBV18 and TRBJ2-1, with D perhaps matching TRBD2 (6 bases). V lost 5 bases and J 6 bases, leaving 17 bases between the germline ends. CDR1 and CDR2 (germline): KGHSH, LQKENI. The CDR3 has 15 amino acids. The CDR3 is CASSKGLPGTNEQFF. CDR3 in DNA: TGTGCCAGCTCAAAGGGACTTCCGGGAACCAATGAGCAGTTCTTC.

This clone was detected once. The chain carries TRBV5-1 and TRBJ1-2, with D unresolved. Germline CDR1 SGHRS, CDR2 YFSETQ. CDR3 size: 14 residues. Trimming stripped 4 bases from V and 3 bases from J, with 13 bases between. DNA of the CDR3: TGCGCCAGCAGCGCGTTCCGGCCTGACTATGGCTACACCTTC. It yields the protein CASSAFRPDYGYTF.

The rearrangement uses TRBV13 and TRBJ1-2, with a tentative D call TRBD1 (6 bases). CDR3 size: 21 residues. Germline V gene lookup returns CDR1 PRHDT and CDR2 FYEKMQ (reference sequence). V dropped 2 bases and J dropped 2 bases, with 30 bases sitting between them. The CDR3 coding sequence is TGTGCCAGCAGCTTATACCTCTTGCCCAGGCCCACGAAGGGGGAAAACTATGGCTACACCTTC. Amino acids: CASSLYLLPRPTKGENYGYTF.

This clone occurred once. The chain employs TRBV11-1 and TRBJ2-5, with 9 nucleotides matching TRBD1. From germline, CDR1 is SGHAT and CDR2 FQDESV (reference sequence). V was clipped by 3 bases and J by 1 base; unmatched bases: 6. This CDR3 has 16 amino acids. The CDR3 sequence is CASSLQGTGSQETQYF. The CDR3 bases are TGTGCCAGCAGCTTGCAGGGGACAGGGTCCCAAGAGACCCAGTACTTC.

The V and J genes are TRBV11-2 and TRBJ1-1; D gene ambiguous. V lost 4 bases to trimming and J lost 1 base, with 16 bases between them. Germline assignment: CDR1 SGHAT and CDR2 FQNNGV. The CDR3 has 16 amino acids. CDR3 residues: CASSSTRAERNTEAFF. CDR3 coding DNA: TGTGCCAGCAGCTCGACCCGGGCAGAGAGGAACACTGAAGCTTTCTTT.

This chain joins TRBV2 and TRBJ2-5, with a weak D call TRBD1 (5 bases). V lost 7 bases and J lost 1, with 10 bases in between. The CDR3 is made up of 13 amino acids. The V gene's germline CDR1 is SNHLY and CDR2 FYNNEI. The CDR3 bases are TGTGCCAGCATAGGGGCTTCCCAAGAGACCCAGTACTTC. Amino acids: CASIGASQETQYF. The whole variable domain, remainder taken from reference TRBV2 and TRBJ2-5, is EPEVTQTPSHQVTQMGQEVILRCVPISNHLYFYWYRQILGQKVEFLVSFYNNEISEKSEIFDDQFSVERPDGSNFTLKIRSTKLEDSAMYFCASIGASQETQYFGPGTRLLVL.